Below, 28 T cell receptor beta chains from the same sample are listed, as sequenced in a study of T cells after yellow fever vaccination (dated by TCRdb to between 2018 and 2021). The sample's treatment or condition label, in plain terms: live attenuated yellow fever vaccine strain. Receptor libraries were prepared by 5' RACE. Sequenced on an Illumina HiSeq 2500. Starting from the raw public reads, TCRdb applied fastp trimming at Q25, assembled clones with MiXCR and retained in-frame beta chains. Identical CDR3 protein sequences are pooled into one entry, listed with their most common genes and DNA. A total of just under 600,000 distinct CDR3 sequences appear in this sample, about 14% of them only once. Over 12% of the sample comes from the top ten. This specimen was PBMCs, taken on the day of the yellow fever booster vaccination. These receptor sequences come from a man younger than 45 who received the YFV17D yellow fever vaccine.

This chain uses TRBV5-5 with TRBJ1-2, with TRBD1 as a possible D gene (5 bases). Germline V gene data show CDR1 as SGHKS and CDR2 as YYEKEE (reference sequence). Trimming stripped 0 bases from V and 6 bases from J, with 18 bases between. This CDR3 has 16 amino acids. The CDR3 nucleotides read TGTGCCAGCAGCTTGGGGGGCGGGGCGGGGCGCCATGGCTACACCTTC. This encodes CASSLGGGAGRHGYTF.

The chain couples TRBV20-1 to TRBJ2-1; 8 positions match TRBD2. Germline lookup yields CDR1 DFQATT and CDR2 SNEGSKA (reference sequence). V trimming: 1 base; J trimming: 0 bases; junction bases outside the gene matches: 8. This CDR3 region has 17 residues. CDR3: CSARAYLSGSSYNEQFF. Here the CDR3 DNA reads TGCAGTGCTAGAGCCTACCTCAGCGGGAGCTCCTACAATGAGCAGTTCTTC.

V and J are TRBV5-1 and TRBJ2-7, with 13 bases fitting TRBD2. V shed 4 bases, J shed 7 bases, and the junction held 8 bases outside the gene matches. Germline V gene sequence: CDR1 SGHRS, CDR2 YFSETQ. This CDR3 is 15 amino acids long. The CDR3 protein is CASSVGLAGDREQYF. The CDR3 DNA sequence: TGCGCCAGCAGCGTAGGACTAGCGGGAGACCGGGAGCAGTACTTC.

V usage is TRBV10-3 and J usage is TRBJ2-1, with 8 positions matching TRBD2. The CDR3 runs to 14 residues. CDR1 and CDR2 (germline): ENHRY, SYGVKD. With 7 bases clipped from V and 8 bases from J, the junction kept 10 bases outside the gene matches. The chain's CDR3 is CAITAGTSRDEQFF. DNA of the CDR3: TGTGCCATCACTGCCGGGACTAGTCGTGATGAGCAGTTCTTC.

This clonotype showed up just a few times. Written as DNA, the CDR3 is TGTGCCAGCAAGGGACAGGGGCGCTACGAGCAGTACTTC. Translated: CASKGQGRYEQYF. The rearrangement joins TRBV7-2 to TRBJ2-7, with 10 positions matching TRBD1. There are 13 residues in the CDR3. V was pared by 7 bases and J by 3 bases, with 3 bases of the junction left unmatched. Looked up from germline, CDR1 is SGHTA and CDR2 is FQGNSA. Together with reference TRBV7-2 and TRBJ2-7, the CDR3 gives the full variable domain: GAGVSQSPSNKVTEKGKDVELRCDPISGHTALYWYRQSLGQGLEFLIYFQGNSAPDKSGLPSDRFSAERTGGSVSTLTIQRTQQEDSAVYLCASKGQGRYEQYFGPGTRLTVT.

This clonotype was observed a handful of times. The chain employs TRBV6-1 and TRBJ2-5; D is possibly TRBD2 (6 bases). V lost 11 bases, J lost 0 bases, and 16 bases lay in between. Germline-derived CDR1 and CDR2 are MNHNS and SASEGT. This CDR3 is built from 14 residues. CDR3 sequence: CARFRGGYQETQYF. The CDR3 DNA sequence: TGTGCCCGATTCCGGGGAGGATACCAAGAGACCCAGTACTTC.

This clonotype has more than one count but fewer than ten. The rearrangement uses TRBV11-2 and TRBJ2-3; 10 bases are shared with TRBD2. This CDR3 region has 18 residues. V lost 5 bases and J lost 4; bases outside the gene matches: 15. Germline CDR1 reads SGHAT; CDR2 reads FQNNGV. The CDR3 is CASSPTIWSGRVADTQYF. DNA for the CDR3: TGTGCCAGCAGCCCTACGATATGGAGCGGGAGGGTGGCAGATACGCAGTATTTT.

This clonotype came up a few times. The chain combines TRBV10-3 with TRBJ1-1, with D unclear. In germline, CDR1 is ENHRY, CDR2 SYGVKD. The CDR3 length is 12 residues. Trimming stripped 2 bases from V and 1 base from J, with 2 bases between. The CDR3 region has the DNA TGTGCCATCAGTGAGCAGAACACTGAAGCTTTCTTT. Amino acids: CAISEQNTEAFF.

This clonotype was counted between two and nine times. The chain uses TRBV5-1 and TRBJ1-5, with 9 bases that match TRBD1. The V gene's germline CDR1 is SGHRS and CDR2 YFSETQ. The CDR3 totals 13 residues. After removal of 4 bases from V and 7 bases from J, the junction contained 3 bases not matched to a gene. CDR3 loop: CASSDGQGQPQHF. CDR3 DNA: TGCGCCAGCAGCGACGGACAGGGGCAGCCCCAGCATTTT.

The CDR3 region has the DNA TGTGCCAGCAGTGAAGCGCCGGGGAGCCGGCCCTACGAGCAGTACTTC. Amino acid sequence: CASSEAPGSRPYEQYF. This sequence joins TRBV6-1 and TRBJ2-7; weak D call: TRBD2 (5 bases). V dropped 0 bases and J dropped 2 bases, with 14 bases sitting between them. CDR3 length: 16 residues. Germline values: CDR1 MNHNS, CDR2 SASEGT.

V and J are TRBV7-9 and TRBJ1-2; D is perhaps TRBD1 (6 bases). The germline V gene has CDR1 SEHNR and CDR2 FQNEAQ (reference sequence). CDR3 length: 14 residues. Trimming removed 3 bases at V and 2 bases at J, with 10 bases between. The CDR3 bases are TGTGCCAGCAGCTTTTCAGGGGTAAACTATGGCTACACCTTC. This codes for CASSFSGVNYGYTF.

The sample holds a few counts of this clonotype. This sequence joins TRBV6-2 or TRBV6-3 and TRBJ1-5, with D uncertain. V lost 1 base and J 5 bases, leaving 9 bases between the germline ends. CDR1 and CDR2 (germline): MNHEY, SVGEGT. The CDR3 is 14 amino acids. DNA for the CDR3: TGTGCCAGCAGTTACTTGGCGGTTGATCAGCCCCAGCATTTT. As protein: CASSYLAVDQPQHF.

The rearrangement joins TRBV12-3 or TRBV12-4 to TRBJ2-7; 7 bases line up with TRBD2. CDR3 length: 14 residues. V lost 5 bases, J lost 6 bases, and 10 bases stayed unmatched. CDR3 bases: TGTGCCAGCAGTCCTAGGACTAGAGGGGCCGAGCAGTACTTC. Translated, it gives CASSPRTRGAEQYF.

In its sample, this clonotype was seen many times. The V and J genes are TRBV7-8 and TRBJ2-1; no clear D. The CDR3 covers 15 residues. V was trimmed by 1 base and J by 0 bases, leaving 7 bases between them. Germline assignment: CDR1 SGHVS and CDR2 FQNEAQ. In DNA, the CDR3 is TGTGCCAGCAGCTTAGAGCTGGGCTCCTACAATGAGCAGTTCTTC. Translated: CASSLELGSYNEQFF.

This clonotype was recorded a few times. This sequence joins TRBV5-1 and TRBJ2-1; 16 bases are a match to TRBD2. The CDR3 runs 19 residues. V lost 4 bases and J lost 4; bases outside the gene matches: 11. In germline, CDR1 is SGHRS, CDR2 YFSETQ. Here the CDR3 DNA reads TGCGCCAGCAGCCTCCCCGGGACTAGCGGGAGGGCTCTATACAATGAGCAGTTCTTC. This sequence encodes CASSLPGTSGRALYNEQFF.

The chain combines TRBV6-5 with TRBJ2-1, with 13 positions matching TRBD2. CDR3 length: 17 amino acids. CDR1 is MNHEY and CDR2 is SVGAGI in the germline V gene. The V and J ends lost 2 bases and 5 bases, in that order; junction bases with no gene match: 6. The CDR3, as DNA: TGTGCCAGCAGTTACCTCCGGACTAGCGGGAGTAACAATGAGCAGTTCTTC. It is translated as CASSYLRTSGSNNEQFF.

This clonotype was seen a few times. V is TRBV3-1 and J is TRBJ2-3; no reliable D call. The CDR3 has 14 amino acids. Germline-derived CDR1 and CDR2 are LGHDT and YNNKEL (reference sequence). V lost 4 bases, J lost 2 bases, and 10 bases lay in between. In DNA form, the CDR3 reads TGTGCCAGCAGCCGAGATCTCCTCACAGATACGCAGTATTTT. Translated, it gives CASSRDLLTDTQYF.

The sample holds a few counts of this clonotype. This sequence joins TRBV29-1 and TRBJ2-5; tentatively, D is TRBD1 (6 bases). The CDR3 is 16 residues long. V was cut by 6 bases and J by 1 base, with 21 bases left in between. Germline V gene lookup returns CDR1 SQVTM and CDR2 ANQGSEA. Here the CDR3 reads CSVSTAATGPQETQYF. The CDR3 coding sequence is TGCAGCGTCTCCACTGCTGCGACAGGACCCCAAGAGACCCAGTACTTC.

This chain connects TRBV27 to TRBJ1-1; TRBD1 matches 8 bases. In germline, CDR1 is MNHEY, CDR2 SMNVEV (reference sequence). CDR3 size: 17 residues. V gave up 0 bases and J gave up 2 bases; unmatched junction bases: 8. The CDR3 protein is CASSLSPGQGFNTEAFF. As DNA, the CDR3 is TGTGCCAGCAGTTTATCCCCCGGACAGGGTTTTAACACTGAAGCTTTCTTT.

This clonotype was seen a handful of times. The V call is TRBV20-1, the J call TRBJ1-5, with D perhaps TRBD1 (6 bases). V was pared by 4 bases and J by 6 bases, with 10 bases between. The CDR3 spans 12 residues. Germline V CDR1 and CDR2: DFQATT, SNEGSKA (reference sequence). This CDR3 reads CSAKQGGQPQHF. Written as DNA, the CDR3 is TGCAGTGCTAAACAGGGTGGTCAGCCCCAGCATTTT.

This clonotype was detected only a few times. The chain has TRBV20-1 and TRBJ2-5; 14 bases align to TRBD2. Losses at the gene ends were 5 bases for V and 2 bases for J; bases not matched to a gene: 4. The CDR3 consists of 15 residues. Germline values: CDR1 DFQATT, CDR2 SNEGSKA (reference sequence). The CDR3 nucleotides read TGCAGTGCTGGACTAGCGGGAGGCCTTCAAGAGACCCAGTACTTC. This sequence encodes CSAGLAGGLQETQYF.

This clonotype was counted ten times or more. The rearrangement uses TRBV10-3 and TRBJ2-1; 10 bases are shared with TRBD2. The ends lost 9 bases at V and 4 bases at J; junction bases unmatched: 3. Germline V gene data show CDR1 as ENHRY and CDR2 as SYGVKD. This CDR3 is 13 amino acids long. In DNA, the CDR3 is TGTGCCATTGGGACTAGCGCATACAATGAGCAGTTCTTC. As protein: CAIGTSAYNEQFF.

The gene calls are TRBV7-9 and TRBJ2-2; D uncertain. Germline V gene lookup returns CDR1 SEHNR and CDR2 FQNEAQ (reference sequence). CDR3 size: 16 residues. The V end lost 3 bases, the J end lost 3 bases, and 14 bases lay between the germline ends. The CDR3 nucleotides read TGTGCCAGCAGCTTGACCCACCTCTCCTACACCGGGGAGCTGTTTTTT. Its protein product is CASSLTHLSYTGELFF.

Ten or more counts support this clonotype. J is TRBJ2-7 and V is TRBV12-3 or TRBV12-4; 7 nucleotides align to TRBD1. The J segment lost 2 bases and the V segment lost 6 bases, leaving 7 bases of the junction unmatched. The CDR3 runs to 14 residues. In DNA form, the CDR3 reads TGTGCCAGCAGCAATGACAGGGCGACCTACGAGCAGTACTTC. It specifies CASSNDRATYEQYF.

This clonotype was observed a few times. CDR3 residues: CASSEAVAVGEETQYF. CDR3 nucleotide sequence: TGTGCCAGCAGTGAAGCTGTGGCAGTCGGGGAAGAGACCCAGTACTTC. The J gene is TRBJ2-5, the V gene TRBV2; perhaps TRBD2 as D (5 bases). This CDR3 is 16 amino acids long. The V and J ends lost 0 bases and 3 bases respectively, with 14 bases between them. CDR1 and CDR2 from the germline V gene are SNHLY and FYNNEI.

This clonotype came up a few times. The CDR3 nucleotides are TGTGCCAGCGGCTCTAGCGGGAGTAGGGACGATACGCAGTATTTT. Its protein is CASGSSGSRDDTQYF. The chain carries TRBV28 and TRBJ2-3; TRBD2 matches at 10 bases. After removal of 8 bases from V and 6 bases from J, the junction contained 11 bases not matched to a gene. Germline V gives CDR1 MDHEN, CDR2 SYDVKM. This CDR3 has 15 amino acids. Looking up the rest from reference TRBV28 and TRBJ2-3 gives the full variable domain: DVKVTQSSRYLVKRTGEKVFLECVQDMDHENMFWYRQDPGLGLRLIYFSYDVKMKEKGDIPEGYSVSREKKERFSLILESASTNQTSMYLCASGSSGSRDDTQYFGPGTRLTVL.

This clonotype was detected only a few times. CDR3 protein: CATSDRGSETLQETQYF. The CDR3 DNA sequence: TGTGCCACCAGTGATAGGGGCTCCGAGACATTACAAGAGACCCAGTACTTC. The V and J genes are TRBV24-1 and TRBJ2-5; D perhaps matches TRBD1 (5 bases). CDR3 length: 17 residues. V was clipped by 3 bases and J by 2 bases, with 18 bases between them. From germline, CDR1 is KGHDR and CDR2 SFDVKD.

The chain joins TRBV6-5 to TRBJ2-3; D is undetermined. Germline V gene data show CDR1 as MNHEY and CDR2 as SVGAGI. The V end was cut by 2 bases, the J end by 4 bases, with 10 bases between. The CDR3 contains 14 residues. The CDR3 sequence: CASSYRKTADTQYF. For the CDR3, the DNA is TGTGCCAGCAGTTACCGAAAGACCGCAGATACGCAGTATTTT.